This T cell receptor (beta chain) was recorded in a study of human thymus T cells. Assay used: immunoSEQ multiplex PCR; TCRdb lists only in-frame clones, some missing. Of tens of thousands of clones listed, approximately 95% were seen once; the top ten hold about 0.03%. Findings of the study overall: Unrelated individuals had highly overlapping thymic repertoires, as reported in related research. Usage of V and J genes appeared biased in thymic and blood repertoires.

Comments on this clone: The antigen remains unidentified.

V lost 2 bases and J lost 8, with 18 bases in between. The CDR3 consists of 15 residues. CDR1 and CDR2 (germline): SEHNR, FQNEAQ (reference sequence). Thymic tissue was derived from resections collected during corrective heart surgery. Immunologically healthy infants in Finland undergoing congenital heart defect surgery were the donors. The TCR comes from a girl younger than two with a congenital heart defect but otherwise immunologically healthy. Input material: thymus tissue. This chain joins TRBV7-9 and TRBJ1-2; weak D call: TRBD1 (5 bases). The CDR3 DNA sequence: TGTGCCAGCAGCTTAACCCCGGTAGGGGCCGGAGGCTACACCTTC. Protein sequence: CASSLTPVGAGGYTF.